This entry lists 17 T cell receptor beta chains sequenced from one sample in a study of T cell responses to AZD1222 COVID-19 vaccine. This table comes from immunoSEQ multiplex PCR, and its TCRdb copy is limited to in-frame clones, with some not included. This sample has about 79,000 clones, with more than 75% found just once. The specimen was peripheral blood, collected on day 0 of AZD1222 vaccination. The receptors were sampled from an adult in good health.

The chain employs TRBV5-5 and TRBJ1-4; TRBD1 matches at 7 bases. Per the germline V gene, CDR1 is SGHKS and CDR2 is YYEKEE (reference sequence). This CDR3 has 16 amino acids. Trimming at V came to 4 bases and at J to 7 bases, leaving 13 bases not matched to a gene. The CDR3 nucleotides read TGTGCCAGCAGCGGACCGACAGGGCGCATTGGTGAAAAACTGTTTTTT. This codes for CASSGPTGRIGEKLFF.

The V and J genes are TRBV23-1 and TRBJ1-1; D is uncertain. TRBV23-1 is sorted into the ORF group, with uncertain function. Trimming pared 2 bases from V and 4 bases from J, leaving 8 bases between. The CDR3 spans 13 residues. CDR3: CASSQMGSTEAFF. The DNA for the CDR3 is TGCGCCAGCAGTCAAATGGGTAGCACTGAAGCTTTCTTT.

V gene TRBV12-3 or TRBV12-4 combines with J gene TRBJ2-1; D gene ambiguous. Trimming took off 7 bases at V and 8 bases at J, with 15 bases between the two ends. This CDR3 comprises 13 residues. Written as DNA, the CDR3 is TGTGCCAGCATCCTGAGTAGTAGTGATGAGCAGTTCTTC. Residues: CASILSSSDEQFF.

CDR3 bases: TGTGCCAGCAGTTACTCGACCGTGGCAGGCTATCTGTCTGGGGCCAACGTCCTGACTTTC. This translates into CASSYSTVAGYLSGANVLTF. V is TRBV6-8 and J is TRBJ2-6; no clear D. The V end was cut by 0 bases, the J end by 1 base, with 19 bases between. In germline, CDR1 is MNHGY, CDR2 SAAAGT. The CDR3 runs 20 residues.

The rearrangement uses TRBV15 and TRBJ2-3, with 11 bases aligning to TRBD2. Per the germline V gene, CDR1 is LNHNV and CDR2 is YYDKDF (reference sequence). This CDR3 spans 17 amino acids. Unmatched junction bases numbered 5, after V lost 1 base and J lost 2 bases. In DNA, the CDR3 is TGTGCCACCAGCAGAGGGACACTAGCGGGAGCCACAGATACGCAGTATTTT. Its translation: CATSRGTLAGATDTQYF.

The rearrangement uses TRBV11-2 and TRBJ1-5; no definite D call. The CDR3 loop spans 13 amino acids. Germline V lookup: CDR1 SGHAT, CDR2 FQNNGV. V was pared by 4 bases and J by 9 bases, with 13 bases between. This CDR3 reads CASSSPAPGPQHF. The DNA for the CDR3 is TGTGCCAGCAGCTCCCCCGCCCCCGGGCCCCAGCATTTT. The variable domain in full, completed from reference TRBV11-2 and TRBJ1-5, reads EAGVAQSPRYKIIEKRQSVAFWCNPISGHATLYWYQQILGQGPKLLIQFQNNGVVDDSQLPKDRFSAERLKGVDSTLKIQPAKLEDSAVYLCASSSPAPGPQHFGDGTRLSIL.

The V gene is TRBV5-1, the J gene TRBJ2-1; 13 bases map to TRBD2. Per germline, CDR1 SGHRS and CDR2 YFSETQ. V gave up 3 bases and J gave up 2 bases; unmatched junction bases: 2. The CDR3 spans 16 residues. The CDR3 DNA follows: TGCGCCAGCAGCTGGACTAGCGGGAGTACCTACAATGAGCAGTTCTTC. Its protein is CASSWTSGSTYNEQFF. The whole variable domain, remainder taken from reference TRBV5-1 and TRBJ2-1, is KAGVTQTPRYLIKTRGQQVTLSCSPISGHRSVSWYQQTPGQGLQFLFEYFSETQRNKGNFPGRFSGRQFSNSRSEMNVSTLELGDSALYLCASSWTSGSTYNEQFFGPGTRLTVL.

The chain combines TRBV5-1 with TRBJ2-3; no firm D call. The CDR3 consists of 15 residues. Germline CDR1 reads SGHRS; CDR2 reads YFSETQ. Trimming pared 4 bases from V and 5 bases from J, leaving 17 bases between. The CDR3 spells CASSRTGYPRDTQYF. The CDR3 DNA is TGCGCCAGCAGCCGAACGGGCTACCCCCGAGATACGCAGTATTTT.

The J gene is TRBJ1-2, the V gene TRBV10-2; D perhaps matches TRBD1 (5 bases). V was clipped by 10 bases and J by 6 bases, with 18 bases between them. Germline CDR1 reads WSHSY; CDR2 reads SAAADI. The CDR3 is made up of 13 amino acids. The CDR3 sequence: CATSADTGHGYTF. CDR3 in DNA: TGCGCCACCTCCGCGGACACCGGACATGGCTACACCTTC.

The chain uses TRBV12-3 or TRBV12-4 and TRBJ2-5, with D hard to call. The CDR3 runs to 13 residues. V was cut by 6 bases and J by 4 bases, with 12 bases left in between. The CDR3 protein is CASSLTRRETQYF. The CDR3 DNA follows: TGTGCCAGCAGCCTGACCCGGCGAGAGACCCAGTACTTC.

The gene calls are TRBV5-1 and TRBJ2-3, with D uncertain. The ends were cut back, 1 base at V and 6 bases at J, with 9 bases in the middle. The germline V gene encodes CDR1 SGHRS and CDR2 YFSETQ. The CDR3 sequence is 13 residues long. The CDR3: CASSLNGPDTQYF. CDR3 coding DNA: TGCGCCAGCAGCTTGAATGGGCCCGATACGCAGTATTTT.

CDR3 residues: CASSERRGHITDTQYF. The CDR3 DNA reads TGTGCCAGCAGTGAGCGAAGGGGCCACATCACAGATACGCAGTATTTT. V and J are TRBV2 and TRBJ2-3; a weak D match, TRBD1 (5 bases). The CDR3 length is 16 residues. Per the germline V gene, CDR1 is SNHLY and CDR2 is FYNNEI. V was cut by 3 bases and J by 2 bases, with 15 bases left in between.

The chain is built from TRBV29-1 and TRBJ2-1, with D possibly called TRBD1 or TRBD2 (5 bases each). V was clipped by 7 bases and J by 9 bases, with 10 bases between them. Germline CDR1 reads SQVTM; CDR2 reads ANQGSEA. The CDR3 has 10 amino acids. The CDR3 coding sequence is TGCAGCGCGGGGACCGCTGAGCAGTTCTTC. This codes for CSAGTAEQFF.

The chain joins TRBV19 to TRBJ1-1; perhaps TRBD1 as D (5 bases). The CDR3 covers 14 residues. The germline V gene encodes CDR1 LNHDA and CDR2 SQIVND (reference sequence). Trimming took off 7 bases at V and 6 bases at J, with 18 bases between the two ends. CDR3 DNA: TGTGCCAGTAAGTCGATGGGCAAGGGGCCTGAAGCTTTCTTT. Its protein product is CASKSMGKGPEAFF. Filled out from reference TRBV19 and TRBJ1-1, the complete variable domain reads DGGITQSPKYLFRKEGQNVTLSCEQNLNHDAMYWYRQDPGQGLRLIYYSQIVNDFQKGDIAEGYSVSREKKESFPLTVTSAQKNPTAFYLCASKSMGKGPEAFFGQGTRLTVV.

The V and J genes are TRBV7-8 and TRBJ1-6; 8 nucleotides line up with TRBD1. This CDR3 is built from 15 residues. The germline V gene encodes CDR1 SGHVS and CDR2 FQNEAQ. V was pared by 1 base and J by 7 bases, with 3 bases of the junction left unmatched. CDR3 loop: CASSLGQGQNSPLHF. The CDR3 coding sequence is TGTGCCAGCAGCTTAGGACAGGGGCAGAATTCACCCCTCCACTTT. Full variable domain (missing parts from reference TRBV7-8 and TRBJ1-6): GAGVSQSPRYKVAKRGQDVALRCDPISGHVSLFWYQQALGQGPEFLTYFQNEAQLDKSGLPSDRFFAERPEGSVSTLKIQRTQQEDSAVYLCASSLGQGQNSPLHFGNGTRLTVT.

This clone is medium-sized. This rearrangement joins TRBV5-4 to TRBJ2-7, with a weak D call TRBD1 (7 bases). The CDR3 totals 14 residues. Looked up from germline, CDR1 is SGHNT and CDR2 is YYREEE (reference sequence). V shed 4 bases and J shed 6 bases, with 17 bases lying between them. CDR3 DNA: TGTGCCAGCAGCCCCGCAGGGGGACTTCGCGAGCAGTACTTC. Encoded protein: CASSPAGGLREQYF.

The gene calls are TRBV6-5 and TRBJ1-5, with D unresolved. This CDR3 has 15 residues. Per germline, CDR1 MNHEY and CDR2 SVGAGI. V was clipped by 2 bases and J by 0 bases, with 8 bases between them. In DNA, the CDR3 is TGTGCCAGCAGTTACAACAGATATAGCAATCAGCCCCAGCATTTT. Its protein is CASSYNRYSNQPQHF.